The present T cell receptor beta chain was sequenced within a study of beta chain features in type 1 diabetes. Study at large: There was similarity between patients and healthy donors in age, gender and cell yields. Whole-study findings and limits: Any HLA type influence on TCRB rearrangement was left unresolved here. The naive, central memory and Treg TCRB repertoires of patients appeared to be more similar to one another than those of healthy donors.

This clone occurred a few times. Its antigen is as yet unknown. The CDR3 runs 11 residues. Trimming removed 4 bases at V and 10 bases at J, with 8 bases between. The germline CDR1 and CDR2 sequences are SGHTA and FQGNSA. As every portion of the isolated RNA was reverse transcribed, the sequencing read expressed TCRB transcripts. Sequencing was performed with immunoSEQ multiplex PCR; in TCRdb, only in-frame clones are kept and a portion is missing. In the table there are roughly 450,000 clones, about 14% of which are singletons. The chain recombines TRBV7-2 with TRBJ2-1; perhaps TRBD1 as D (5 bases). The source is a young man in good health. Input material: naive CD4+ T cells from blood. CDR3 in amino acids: CASSWSGEQFF. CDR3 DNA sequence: TGTGCCAGCAGCTGGTCAGGGGAGCAGTTCTTC.